The 20 T cell receptor beta chains below come from one sample, sequenced in a study of cytomegalovirus exposure and HLA in healthy donors. The PCR made use of 60 Vbeta and 13 Jbeta primers. Method: immunoSEQ multiplex PCR; TCRdb's copy keeps in-frame clones and lacks some. Of around 130,000 clones listed, around three quarters are singletons. What was sequenced was PBMCs. These receptors were collected from an older woman in good health and CMV-seropositive.

CDR3: CASSYASLGEQYF. CDR3 in DNA: TGCGCCAGCAGCTACGCATCCCTCGGGGAGCAGTACTTC. The chain joins TRBV5-1 to TRBJ2-5, with D possibly being TRBD2 (5 bases). Germline V gene sequence: CDR1 SGHRS, CDR2 YFSETQ. The CDR3 length is 13 residues. V was clipped by 3 bases and J by 11 bases, with 17 bases between them. The full variable domain, its missing parts supplied by reference TRBV5-1 and TRBJ2-5, is KAGVTQTPRYLIKTRGQQVTLSCSPISGHRSVSWYQQTPGQGLQFLFEYFSETQRNKGNFPGRFSGRQFSNSRSEMNVSTLELGDSALYLCASSYASLGEQYFGPGTRLLVL.

V and J are TRBV9 and TRBJ2-5, with D maybe TRBD2 (6 bases). CDR1 SGDLS and CDR2 YYNGEE come from the germline V gene. Trimming cost V 6 bases and J 0 bases, with 9 bases left between them. The CDR3 has 13 residues. CDR3 loop: CASTPGDQETQYF. Here the CDR3 DNA reads TGTGCCAGCACCCCGGGGGACCAAGAGACCCAGTACTTC.

This rearrangement joins TRBV7-6 to TRBJ1-1, with D possibly TRBD1 on 6 matching bases. The V gene's germline CDR1 is SGHVS and CDR2 FNYEAQ. The germline V and J ends were trimmed by 2 bases and 0 bases, with 31 bases remaining between them. This CDR3 has 22 amino acids. DNA of the CDR3: TGTGCCAGCAGCTTACAGCCACAGGGTGATTCAAATATGTTTAACATGAACACTGAAGCTTTCTTT. Its translation: CASSLQPQGDSNMFNMNTEAFF.

V is TRBV6-1 and J is TRBJ1-5; TRBD1 matches 9 bases. Looked up from germline, CDR1 is MNHNS and CDR2 is SASEGT. CDR3 length: 14 amino acids. Trimming took 6 bases from V and 5 from J; bases not matched to a gene: 5. The CDR3 sequence is CASRPTGGYQPQHF. In nucleotides, the CDR3 is TGTGCCAGCAGGCCGACAGGGGGATATCAGCCCCAGCATTTT.

This clone was observed a few times. The rearrangement links TRBV11-3 to TRBJ1-1; 7 nucleotides agree with TRBD1. Losses at the gene ends were 5 bases for V and 3 bases for J; bases not matched to a gene: 12. The CDR3 covers 16 residues. Germline-derived CDR1 and CDR2 are SGHNT and YENEEA. CDR3 amino acids: CASSGRQGGLDTEAFF. As DNA, the CDR3 is TGTGCCAGCAGCGGCCGACAGGGAGGACTTGACACTGAAGCTTTCTTT.

The chain couples TRBV2 to TRBJ2-3, with 9 bases aligning to TRBD2. This CDR3 has 14 residues. Germline values: CDR1 SNHLY, CDR2 FYNNEI. After removal of 3 bases from V and 6 bases from J, the junction contained 4 bases not matched to a gene. CDR3 nucleotides: TGTGCCAGCAGTGAGCGGGGGGGCCCCGATACGCAGTATTTT. It yields the protein CASSERGGPDTQYF.

The chain combines TRBV7-3 with TRBJ2-1, with 7 bases lining up with TRBD2. The length of the CDR3 is 18 residues. The ends lost 5 bases at V and 0 bases at J; junction bases unmatched: 13. Germline V lookup: CDR1 SGHTA, CDR2 FQGTGA. This chain's CDR3 is CASSAQGTSSGSYNEQFF. The DNA for the CDR3 is TGTGCCAGCAGCGCCCAGGGAACGTCTAGCGGCTCCTACAATGAGCAGTTCTTC.

This clone was found once. This chain uses TRBV29-1 with TRBJ2-2, with a weak D call TRBD2 (7 bases). The CDR3 contains 14 residues. Germline CDR1 and CDR2: SQVTM and ANQGSEA. Trimming left V 3 bases short and J 5 bases short, with 13 bases between. CDR3 bases: TGCAGCGTTGAGGGGAGGGGGTGGACCGGGGAGCTGTTTTTT. It translates to CSVEGRGWTGELFF.

In nucleotides, the CDR3 is TGTGCCAGCAGCTTGGCGGGGGGGGTTCAGCCCCAGCATTTT. Residues: CASSLAGGVQPQHF. The V gene is TRBV5-5, the J gene TRBJ1-5; weak D call: TRBD1 (5 bases). The CDR3 length is 14 residues. Germline-derived CDR1 and CDR2 are SGHKS and YYEKEE (reference sequence). V was trimmed by 0 bases and J by 6 bases, leaving 10 bases between them.

This chain uses TRBV15 with TRBJ2-5; D call uncertain. The germline V and J ends were trimmed by 1 base and 5 bases, with 14 bases remaining between them. Germline CDR1 LNHNV, CDR2 YYDKDF (reference sequence). The CDR3 loop spans 15 amino acids. CDR3 DNA sequence: TGTGCCACCAGCAGAGGGGCTACCGCCCGGGAGACCCAGTACTTC. Protein sequence: CATSRGATARETQYF.

The chain carries TRBV10-2 and TRBJ2-1; 10 bases are a match to TRBD2. CDR3 size: 16 residues. With 0 bases clipped from V and 6 bases from J, the junction kept 5 bases outside the gene matches. Germline V gives CDR1 WSHSY, CDR2 SAAADI. The CDR3 loop is CASSESSGGAFNEQFF. The CDR3 nucleotides are TGCGCCAGCAGTGAGTCGAGCGGGGGGGCCTTCAATGAGCAGTTCTTC.

The chain uses TRBV18 and TRBJ1-1, with 8 bases that match TRBD1. Unmatched junction bases numbered 9, after V lost 2 bases and J lost 1 base. CDR3 size: 17 residues. CDR1 is KGHSH and CDR2 is LQKENI in the germline V gene. The chain's CDR3 is CASSPGTGSRWNTEAFF. The DNA for the CDR3 is TGTGCCAGCTCACCAGGGACAGGATCCCGATGGAACACTGAAGCTTTCTTT.

The chain carries TRBV19 and TRBJ2-6; 8 nucleotides match TRBD1. The CDR3 is 17 residues long. CDR1 and CDR2 from the germline V gene are LNHDA and SQIVND (reference sequence). V lost 3 bases to trimming and J lost 2 bases; unmatched junction nucleotides: 6. The CDR3 here is CASSIPRGQAGANVLTF. In DNA form, the CDR3 reads TGTGCCAGTAGTATCCCCAGGGGGCAGGCTGGGGCCAACGTCCTGACTTTC. The entire variable domain, with the rest obtained from reference TRBV19 and TRBJ2-6, is as follows: DGGITQSPKYLFRKEGQNVTLSCEQNLNHDAMYWYRQDPGQGLRLIYYSQIVNDFQKGDIAEGYSVSREKKESFPLTVTSAQKNPTAFYLCASSIPRGQAGANVLTFGAGSRLTVL.

The chain is built from TRBV9 and TRBJ1-5, with D hard to call. The CDR3 is made up of 14 amino acids. Between the trimmed V and J ends, which lost 0 bases and 0 bases, there was a span of 4 bases. In germline, CDR1 is SGDLS, CDR2 YYNGEE. The CDR3 is CASSVGLSNQPQHF. CDR3 nucleotide sequence: TGTGCCAGCAGCGTAGGACTTAGCAATCAGCCCCAGCATTTT.

The V and J genes are TRBV19 and TRBJ1-1; maybe TRBD1 (5 bases). The CDR3 has 14 residues. Trimming took 6 bases from V and 1 from J, leaving 12 bases between them. The V gene's germline CDR1 is LNHDA and CDR2 SQIVND (reference sequence). As DNA, the CDR3 is TGTGCCAGTAGGGGGGGTCAGGGGAACACTGAAGCTTTCTTT. This translates into CASRGGQGNTEAFF.

This clone was seen more than once but under ten times. The V call is TRBV5-6, the J call TRBJ1-2; D is perhaps TRBD1 (6 bases). The CDR3 is 13 residues long. V was shortened by 4 bases and J by 2 bases, with 9 bases between the two germline ends. The germline V gene encodes CDR1 SGHDT and CDR2 YYEEEE. CDR3 in DNA: TGTGCCAGCAGCACGGACAGCAACTATGGCTACACCTTC. Translation gives CASSTDSNYGYTF.

This clone occurred a few times. The genes are TRBV28 and TRBJ1-2; D might be TRBD1 (6 bases). CDR1 and CDR2 (germline): MDHEN, SYDVKM. This CDR3 is 12 amino acids long. V was cut by 10 bases and J by 4 bases, with 13 bases left in between. CDR3 region: CAIGGTFYGYTF. The CDR3 DNA sequence: TGTGCCATCGGTGGGACATTCTATGGCTACACCTTC.

The chain links TRBV18 to TRBJ1-2; D uncertain. CDR1 is KGHSH, CDR2 LQKENI, per germline. The CDR3 totals 14 residues. V lost 6 bases and J 2 bases, leaving 13 bases between the germline ends. CDR3 amino acids: CASSSSTVNYGYTF. The CDR3 DNA is TGTGCCAGCTCCTCTTCGACTGTGAACTATGGCTACACCTTC. The complete variable domain, with remaining parts taken from reference TRBV18 and TRBJ1-2, reads NAGVMQNPRHLVRRRGQEARLRCSPMKGHSHVYWYRQLPEEGLKFMVYLQKENIIDESGMPKERFSAEFPKEGPSILRIQQVVRGDSAAYFCASSSSTVNYGYTFGSGTRLTVV.

The chain recombines TRBV5-1 with TRBJ2-3, with D possibly TRBD2 on 6 matching bases. Germline V CDR1 and CDR2: SGHRS, YFSETQ. CDR3 length: 17 amino acids. The V gene lost 4 bases and the J gene lost 5 bases, with 23 bases spanning the gap. The CDR3 loop reads CASSRFLAAGSVDTQYF. CDR3 in DNA: TGCGCCAGCAGCCGATTCCTTGCCGCGGGGAGTGTAGATACGCAGTATTTT.

V usage is TRBV7-3 and J usage is TRBJ1-1; 7 bases are shared with TRBD1. The CDR3 covers 17 residues. Trimming at V came to 5 bases and at J to 5 bases, leaving 17 bases not matched to a gene. Germline lookup yields CDR1 SGHTA and CDR2 FQGTGA. The CDR3 here is CASSTLPGASGGTEAFF. The DNA for the CDR3 is TGTGCCAGCAGCACCCTCCCGGGGGCCTCAGGGGGGACTGAAGCTTTCTTT.